This T cell receptor (beta chain) was recorded in a study of T cells after yellow fever vaccination. Template-switching 5'RACE yielded the TCR cDNA; a universal primer site and UMIs were added in the process. A single record per CDR3 protein comes from TCRdb applying MiXCR to the 5' RACE reads. The sample includes some 350,000 distinct CDR3 sequences, 8.7% of them seen just once. Study results and limitations: At approximately 96% for CD4 and 70% to 90% for CD8, most primary-vaccination clones showed up again after the booster. Although the secondary response was weaker, it peaked faster, at day 5 versus 15.

This clonotype was detected a few times. The antigen remains unidentified. Sequenced material: PBMCs, taken on the day of the first yellow fever vaccination. The receptor was derived from a man between 18 and 29 years old who received the YFV17D yellow fever vaccine.

The CDR3 DNA reads TGTGCCAGCAGCCGACCGGGACAGGGGGTCAATGAGCAGTTCTTC. The encoded protein is CASSRPGQGVNEQFF. This chain joins TRBV7-2 and TRBJ2-1; 11 bases are a match to TRBD1. The germline V gene encodes CDR1 SGHTA and CDR2 FQGNSA. This CDR3 has 15 residues. Losses at the gene ends were 5 bases for V and 6 bases for J; bases not matched to a gene: 6.